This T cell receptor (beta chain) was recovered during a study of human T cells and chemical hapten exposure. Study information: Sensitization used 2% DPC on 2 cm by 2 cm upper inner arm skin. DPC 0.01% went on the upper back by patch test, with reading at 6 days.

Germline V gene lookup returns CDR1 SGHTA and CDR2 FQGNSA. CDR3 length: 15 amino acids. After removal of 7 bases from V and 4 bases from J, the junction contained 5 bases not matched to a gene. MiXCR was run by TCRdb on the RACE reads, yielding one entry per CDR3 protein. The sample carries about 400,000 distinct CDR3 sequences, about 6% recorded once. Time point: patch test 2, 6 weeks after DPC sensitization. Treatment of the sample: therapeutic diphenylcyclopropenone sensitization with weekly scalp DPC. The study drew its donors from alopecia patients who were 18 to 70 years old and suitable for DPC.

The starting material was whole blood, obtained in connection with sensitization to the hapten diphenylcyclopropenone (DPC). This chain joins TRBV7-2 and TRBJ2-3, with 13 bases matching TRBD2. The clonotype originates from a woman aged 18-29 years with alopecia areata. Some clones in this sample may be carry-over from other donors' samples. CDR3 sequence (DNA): TGTGCCAGCACCAGAGGACTAGCGGGGGCAGATACGCAGTATTTT. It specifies CASTRGLAGADTQYF.